This TCR beta chain was identified during a study of identical twins. As to this clonotype: Its specificity is unknown.

Study outcomes and limitations: The more abundant beta clonotypes in cord blood had fewer insertions, and memory repertoires did not show this. Twin-shared out-of-frame alpha sequences were enriched for low generation probability.

The cDNA had a unique molecular identifier and a template-switch universal primer site. TCRdb reprocessed the 5' RACE reads via MiXCR and lists one record per CDR3 protein. The sample records 470,000 or so distinct CDR3 sequences, approximately 25% being singletons. Separately, the same data were catalogued under a study of T cells expressing NK-cell markers. That publication notes: For several donors, the dominant NKG2C+ clonotypes made up about 1.0-8% of their CD8+ T cells.

The sequence was collected from a woman between 18 and 29 years old in good health. The sample was CD4+ T cells sorted from blood.

Written as DNA, the CDR3 is TGTGCCATAAGGGACCCCGGGACAACGAGCGGAGAGACCCAGTACTTC. Translated: CAIRDPGTTSGETQYF. The chain is built from TRBV10-3 and TRBJ2-5; D may be TRBD1 (6 bases). V lost 9 bases to trimming and J lost 4 bases, with 24 bases between them. The CDR3 has 16 amino acids. Germline assignment: CDR1 ENHRY and CDR2 SYGVKD.